Sequencing of this T cell receptor (beta chain) was carried out in a study of early T cells in non-severe SARS-CoV-2 infection. Across the whole study: The sequenced material was bulk RNA from unsorted whole blood, and its chains were unpaired. General study findings and limits: Anti-spike CD8 responses were favored by VDJdb matching, which missed private and CD4 specificities.

CDR3 length equals 12 residues. Germline assignment: CDR1 MNHEY and CDR2 SVGEGT. The V and J ends lost 2 bases and 7 bases respectively, with 6 bases between them. In regard to this clonotype: Antigen specificity is unknown.

From the 5' RACE reads, TCRdb called clonotypes with MiXCR, one entry per CDR3 protein. This sample yields 85,000 to 95,000 distinct CDR3 sequences, of which about 15% are seen a single time; 4.5% to 6.5% belongs to the top ten. The V and J genes are TRBV6-2 or TRBV6-3 and TRBJ2-1; unclear D gene. Material: whole blood, obtained at baseline. The clonotype comes from an adult who was a healthcare worker with PCR-confirmed SARS-CoV-2 infection or an uninfected control (not recorded which). Here the CDR3 DNA reads TGTGCCAGCAGTTACCCGGTAAATGAGCAGTTCTTC. Protein: CASSYPVNEQFF.